This entry lists 9 T cell receptor beta chains sequenced from one sample in a study of CD8 T cells in ankylosing spondylitis. MiXCR was run by TCRdb on the 5' RACE reads, yielding one entry per CDR3 protein. The sample has about 250,000 distinct CDR3 sequences; about 10% are singletons. The source material was blood, either unsorted or a sorted T cell fraction (not recorded which). These receptor sequences come from a male donor with ankylosing spondylitis or in good health (not recorded which).

This clonotype was seen ten or more times. V usage is TRBV29-1 and J usage is TRBJ2-5; TRBD2 agrees at 10 bases. V lost 6 bases, J lost 3 bases, and 1 base stayed unmatched. The CDR3 spans 12 residues. In germline, CDR1 is SQVTM, CDR2 ANQGSEA. The CDR3: CSVLAGEETQYF. CDR3 in DNA: TGCAGCGTCCTAGCGGGGGAAGAGACCCAGTACTTC.

The chain links TRBV5-6 to TRBJ1-1; D is ambiguous. This CDR3 comprises 17 residues. Germline values: CDR1 SGHDT, CDR2 YYEEEE. V lost 0 bases and J lost 0, with 15 bases in between. The CDR3 DNA reads TGTGCCAGCAGCTTGGATGGACGGTTTAACTTGAACACTGAAGCTTTCTTT. Its translation is CASSLDGRFNLNTEAFF.

The V gene is TRBV15, the J gene TRBJ2-1, with D perhaps given as TRBD1 or TRBD2 (5 bases each). The CDR3 length is 15 residues. Trimming shortened V by 1 base and J by 5 bases, and 12 bases separated the two germline ends. CDR1 LNHNV and CDR2 YYDKDF come from the germline V gene (reference sequence). The CDR3 here is CATSRGMGVDNEQFF. CDR3 bases: TGTGCCACCAGCAGAGGCATGGGGGTCGACAATGAGCAGTTCTTC. The entire variable domain, with the rest obtained from reference TRBV15 and TRBJ2-1, is as follows: DAMVIQNPRYQVTQFGKPVTLSCSQTLNHNVMYWYQQKSSQAPKLLFHYYDKDFNNEADTPDNFQSRRPNTSFCFLDIRSPGLGDTAMYLCATSRGMGVDNEQFFGPGTRLTVL.

This clonotype came up many times. CDR3 sequence: CASSASSGSGQTQYF. CDR3 coding DNA: TGTGCCAGCAGCGCGTCTAGCGGGAGTGGGCAGACCCAGTACTTC. This chain connects TRBV11-2 to TRBJ2-5; 10 bases fit TRBD2. CDR1 and CDR2 (germline): SGHAT, FQNNGV. J lost 6 bases, V lost 5 bases, and 9 bases had no gene match. This CDR3 has 15 amino acids. Using reference TRBV11-2 and TRBJ2-5 for the parts outside the CDR3, the full variable domain is EAGVAQSPRYKIIEKRQSVAFWCNPISGHATLYWYQQILGQGPKLLIQFQNNGVVDDSQLPKDRFSAERLKGVDSTLKIQPAKLEDSAVYLCASSASSGSGQTQYFGPGTRLLVL.

This clonotype was found many times. J is TRBJ2-7 and V is TRBV6-1, with 7 bases identical to TRBD1. Per the germline V gene, CDR1 is MNHNS and CDR2 is SASEGT. J was trimmed by 0 bases and V by 2 bases; bases with no gene match: 4. The length of the CDR3 is 15 residues. The CDR3 here is CASSESGTASYEQYF. CDR3 nucleotides: TGTGCCAGCAGTGAATCGGGGACAGCCTCCTACGAGCAGTACTTC.

The chain combines TRBV7-9 with TRBJ2-5, with D perhaps matching TRBD1 or TRBD2 (5 bases each). The germline gives CDR1 SEHNR, CDR2 FQNEAQ (reference sequence). Trimming stripped 5 bases from V and 1 base from J, with 11 bases between. This CDR3 spans 14 amino acids. As DNA, the CDR3 is TGTGCCAGCAGCCTCGAGGGGTCCCAAGAGACCCAGTACTTC. It codes for CASSLEGSQETQYF.

This clonotype was counted ten times or more. The DNA of the CDR3 is TGTGCCAGCAAGGGACAGTGGGGGGCCTACGAGCAGTACTTC. Its protein product is CASKGQWGAYEQYF. The rearrangement uses TRBV6-1 and TRBJ2-7; TRBD1 is a possible D gene (7 bases). Germline-derived CDR1 and CDR2 are MNHNS and SASEGT. Between the trimmed V and J ends, which lost 7 bases and 2 bases, there was a span of 15 bases. This CDR3 spans 14 amino acids.

The rearrangement uses TRBV4-2 and TRBJ2-7; TRBD2 is a possible D gene (5 bases). This CDR3 has 15 amino acids. The V gene's germline CDR1 is LGHNA and CDR2 YNFKEQ. The ends were cut back, 4 bases at V and 3 bases at J, with 16 bases in the middle. The CDR3 reads CASSPGVLSFYEQYF. The CDR3 coding sequence is TGTGCCAGCAGCCCCGGGGTCCTCAGCTTCTACGAGCAGTACTTC.

The chain employs TRBV4-1 and TRBJ1-4, with TRBD1 identical over 10 bases. The V segment lost 4 bases and the J segment 7 bases; nucleotides outside the gene matches: 6. The CDR3 covers 15 residues. The V gene's germline CDR1 is MGHRA and CDR2 YSYEKL. The CDR3 is CASSPMTGGTEKLFF. CDR3 nucleotide sequence: TGCGCCAGCAGCCCGATGACAGGGGGCACTGAAAAACTGTTTTTT.